This T cell receptor beta chain was observed in a study of blood T cells in healthy people across ages. With a J-beta primer mix and a sample-barcoded 5' primer, a second PCR ran about 6 to 11 cycles. Tags on each cDNA molecule came from a template-switch adaptor with 12 random nucleotides. Using its own MiXCR run on the 5' RACE reads, TCRdb lists one record per CDR3 protein. Among some 760,000 distinct CDR3 sequences listed, roughly 25% were seen once. Germline V gene sequence: CDR1 SGHTA, CDR2 FQGNSA. This CDR3 has 14 residues. V was shortened by 4 bases and J by 4 bases, with 12 bases between the two germline ends. The sample also formed part of further work on T cells of mothers and their children. That work contributes: Related mother-child pairs showed slightly, non-significantly higher overlap than unrelated pairs.

Sequencing was performed on blood. This sequence joins TRBV7-2 and TRBJ2-3, with a possible D match to TRBD2 (6 bases). The receptor comes from a boy younger than 18 in good health. The CDR3 DNA reads as TGTGCCAGCAGCTCGACTGCGGGACCAGATACGCAGTATTTT. Its translation: CASSSTAGPDTQYF.